This entry lists 23 T cell receptor beta chains sequenced from one sample in a study of blood T cells in healthy people across ages (dated by TCRdb to the mid-2010s). The library was prepared using 5' RACE. The sequencer listed for this sample is Illumina HiSeq 2500. The second PCR ran for roughly 7 to 11 cycles and used a J-beta primer mix along with a sample-barcoded 5' primer. TCRdb reran the public reads through fastp at Q25 and MiXCR, keeping productive beta chains. Every distinct CDR3 protein forms one entry, paired with its most common genes and DNA. Recorded for this sample are around 990,000 distinct CDR3 sequences; approximately 38% of them occurred a single time. Clones ranked in the top ten supply around 13% of the sample. Sequenced material: blood. All receptors derive from a man aged 18 to 29 in good health.

The chain is built from TRBV29-1 and TRBJ2-3; weak D call: TRBD2 (5 bases). The CDR3 is 20 residues long. The V gene lost 0 bases and the J gene lost 0 bases, with 25 bases spanning the gap. The V gene's germline CDR1 is SQVTM and CDR2 ANQGSEA. CDR3 in amino acids: CSVEDRGPFLSLTSTDTQYF. CDR3 nucleotides: TGCAGCGTTGAAGACCGCGGGCCCTTCCTCTCTCTCACTAGCACAGATACGCAGTATTTT.

In its sample, this clonotype was seen a few times. V usage is TRBV7-8 and J usage is TRBJ2-4; unclear D gene. Per the germline V gene, CDR1 is SGHVS and CDR2 is FQNEAQ. Trimming cost V 1 base and J 9 bases, with 7 bases left between them. CDR3 size: 12 residues. CDR3 in amino acids: CASSLVTGIQYF. CDR3 sequence (DNA): TGTGCCAGCAGCTTAGTGACGGGCATTCAGTACTTC.

The chain employs TRBV29-1 and TRBJ2-1, with a possible D match to TRBD1 (7 bases). The length of the CDR3 is 10 residues. Germline loops: CDR1 SQVTM, CDR2 ANQGSEA. Trimming shortened V by 5 bases and J by 13 bases, and 12 bases separated the two germline ends. CDR3 sequence reads: CSVPGGTQFF. In DNA, the CDR3 is TGCAGCGTTCCAGGGGGGACCCAGTTCTTC.

The genes are TRBV2 and TRBJ1-3; D is uncertain. V lost 1 base and J lost 0, with 7 bases in between. The CDR3 length is 15 residues. Germline CDR1 SNHLY, CDR2 FYNNEI. The CDR3 reads CASSEGLNSGNTIYF. The CDR3 DNA reads as TGTGCCAGCAGTGAAGGACTGAACTCTGGAAACACCATATATTTT. Together with reference TRBV2 and TRBJ1-3, the CDR3 gives the full variable domain: EPEVTQTPSHQVTQMGQEVILRCVPISNHLYFYWYRQILGQKVEFLVSFYNNEISEKSEIFDDQFSVERPDGSNFTLKIRSTKLEDSAMYFCASSEGLNSGNTIYFGEGSWLTVV.

This clonotype was seen more than once but under ten times. This chain connects TRBV2 to TRBJ2-7; D unresolved. Trimming cost V 6 bases and J 6 bases, with 15 bases left between them. Germline V CDR1 and CDR2: SNHLY, FYNNEI. This CDR3 has 13 residues. The CDR3, as DNA: TGTGCCAGCAGAATAGAGGCAGTGGGCGAGCAGTACTTC. Amino acid sequence: CASRIEAVGEQYF. Filled out from reference TRBV2 and TRBJ2-7, the complete variable domain reads EPEVTQTPSHQVTQMGQEVILRCVPISNHLYFYWYRQILGQKVEFLVSFYNNEISEKSEIFDDQFSVERPDGSNFTLKIRSTKLEDSAMYFCASRIEAVGEQYFGPGTRLTVT.

As DNA, the CDR3 is TGTGCCAGCAGCTTTGGGGCGGGAACCCAAGAGACCCAGTACTTC. The encoded protein is CASSFGAGTQETQYF. The V gene is TRBV7-2, the J gene TRBJ2-5; D is perhaps TRBD2 (6 bases). The V end was cut by 3 bases, the J end by 1 base, with 12 bases between. This CDR3 comprises 15 residues. From germline, CDR1 is SGHTA and CDR2 FQGNSA.

This clonotype has just a few counts. The V call is TRBV7-9, the J call TRBJ1-6; D is undetermined. The V gene lost 8 bases and the J gene lost 10 bases, with 18 bases spanning the gap. There are 14 residues in the CDR3. Germline lookup yields CDR1 SEHNR and CDR2 FQNEAQ (reference sequence). The CDR3 is CASASNARLSPLHF. CDR3 in DNA: TGTGCCAGCGCCTCGAACGCCCGGTTATCACCCCTCCACTTT.

To note about this clonotype: A much bigger clone sits one base away, suggesting this may be a read error. This chain joins TRBV2 and TRBJ2-5; a possible D gene is TRBD2 (5 bases). The J call may be in error: the DNA end matches TRBJ2-1 better. The germline CDR1 and CDR2 sequences are SNHLY and FYNNEI. CDR3 length equals 16 residues. Here the CDR3 reads CASSELYGERQETQFF. The CDR3 region has the DNA TGTGCCAGCAGTGAATTGTATGGGGAGAGACAAGAGACCCAGTTCTTC.

This clonotype has only a few counts. The chain recombines TRBV7-6 with TRBJ2-2; possibly TRBD2 for D (5 bases). CDR3 length: 16 amino acids. The germline V and J ends were trimmed by 5 bases and 0 bases, with 13 bases remaining between them. CDR1 is SGHVS, CDR2 FNYEAQ, per germline. CDR3 residues: CASSPNLRANTGELFF. As DNA, the CDR3 is TGTGCCAGCAGCCCCAACCTGCGGGCGAACACCGGGGAGCTGTTTTTT.

The V call is TRBV7-9, the J call TRBJ2-3, with D unresolved. The CDR3 has 13 amino acids. V gave up 0 bases and J gave up 6 bases, with 7 bases separating them. Looked up from germline, CDR1 is SEHNR and CDR2 is FQNEAQ (reference sequence). In nucleotides, the CDR3 is TGTGCCAGCAGCTTAGCTCCCGGGGATACGCAGTATTTT. This sequence encodes CASSLAPGDTQYF.

In this sample, this clonotype turned up a few times. The V and J genes are TRBV7-9 and TRBJ1-1; a weak D match, TRBD1 (6 bases). CDR3 size: 15 residues. Trimming pared 2 bases from V and 2 bases from J, leaving 12 bases between. Germline V gene sequence: CDR1 SEHNR, CDR2 FQNEAQ (reference sequence). CDR3 loop: CASSLNRDQNTEAFF. CDR3 in DNA: TGTGCCAGCAGCTTAAACAGGGACCAAAACACTGAAGCTTTCTTT. The complete variable domain, with remaining parts taken from reference TRBV7-9 and TRBJ1-1, reads DTGVSQNPRHKITKRGQNVTFRCDPISEHNRLYWYRQTLGQGPEFLTYFQNEAQLEKSRLLSDRFSAERPKGSFSTLEIQRTEQGDSAMYLCASSLNRDQNTEAFFGQGTRLTVV.

The rearrangement joins TRBV4-3 to TRBJ1-3, with TRBD1 matching 7 bases. Germline V gives CDR1 LGHNA, CDR2 YSLEER. V lost 6 bases and J lost 2; bases outside the gene matches: 7. The CDR3 length is 15 residues. This chain's CDR3 is CASRLARGTGNTIYF. CDR3 bases: TGCGCCAGCAGACTTGCCAGGGGGACTGGAAACACCATATATTTT.

This clonotype was seen once. V is TRBV4-2 and J is TRBJ1-1; TRBD1 agrees at 7 bases. This CDR3 contains 15 residues. V lost 2 bases and J lost 4; bases outside the gene matches: 7. Germline values: CDR1 LGHNA, CDR2 YNFKEQ. CDR3 DNA: TGTGCCAGCAGCCAATACAGGGGAAGAAGCACTGAAGCTTTCTTT. Translation gives CASSQYRGRSTEAFF.

The CDR3 here is CSAPGQGLFTEAFF. DNA of the CDR3: TGCAGTGCTCCGGGACAGGGATTGTTCACTGAAGCTTTCTTT. This chain connects TRBV20-1 to TRBJ1-1, with TRBD1 identical over 9 bases. After removal of 5 bases from V and 4 bases from J, the junction contained 8 bases not matched to a gene. CDR3 length equals 14 residues. The germline gives CDR1 DFQATT, CDR2 SNEGSKA (reference sequence).

Comments on this clonotype: It may be a read error: a sequence one base away is much more abundant. The CDR3 loop is CASSFSRNTEAFF. CDR3 coding DNA: TGTGCCAGCAGTTTTTCCCGGAACACTGAAGCTTTCTTT. J is TRBJ1-1 and V is TRBV27; D unresolved. Germline CDR1 and CDR2: MNHEY and SMNVEV (reference sequence). V lost 3 bases and J lost 1, with 6 bases in between. The CDR3 runs to 13 residues.

The V and J genes are TRBV5-1 and TRBJ2-2; D not resolved. V was clipped by 5 bases and J by 0 bases, with 26 bases between them. This CDR3 region has 20 residues. Germline values: CDR1 SGHRS, CDR2 YFSETQ. CDR3 in DNA: TGCGCCAGCAGGGATGGCGTCCGACTCAACTCGAATTCGAACACCGGGGAGCTGTTTTTT. This gives the protein CASRDGVRLNSNSNTGELFF.

Written as DNA, the CDR3 is TGTGCCAGCAGTGATCCTCGGACTAGCGGGGGGACCAGGGAGCTGTTTTTT. This translates into CASSDPRTSGGTRELFF. This rearrangement joins TRBV12-3 or TRBV12-4 to TRBJ2-2, with 14 bases that match TRBD2. V lost 5 bases, J lost 9 bases, and 11 bases stayed unmatched. This CDR3 is 17 amino acids long.

V usage is TRBV7-2 and J usage is TRBJ2-3; D ambiguous. V shed 5 bases and J shed 2 bases, with 14 bases lying between them. Germline values: CDR1 SGHTA, CDR2 FQGNSA. The CDR3 has 15 amino acids. This CDR3 is CASSLSVTSTDTQYF. The CDR3 bases are TGTGCCAGCAGCCTGAGCGTTACATCCACAGATACGCAGTATTTT.

In its sample, this clonotype was seen once. CDR3 nucleotide sequence: TGTGCCAGCAGCTTAGTTGGGGACCTAGTAGCGAATACGCAGTATTTT. It translates to CASSLVGDLVANTQYF. The V and J genes are TRBV7-2 and TRBJ2-3; D may match TRBD1 or TRBD2 (5 bases each). The CDR3 runs 16 residues. The V and J ends lost 1 base and 7 bases respectively, with 18 bases between them. In germline, CDR1 is SGHTA, CDR2 FQGNSA.

This clonotype appeared a few times. The chain carries TRBV20-1 and TRBJ1-1; no definite D call. The CDR3 runs 14 residues. V lost 6 bases and J lost 2, with 16 bases in between. CDR1 DFQATT and CDR2 SNEGSKA come from the germline V gene (reference sequence). The CDR3 sequence is CSASQPVTNTEAFF. Here the CDR3 DNA reads TGCAGTGCGTCGCAGCCCGTCACTAACACTGAAGCTTTCTTT.

V and J are TRBV5-1 and TRBJ2-1; 13 bases line up with TRBD2. The end of the DNA fits TRBJ2-7 better, so the J call may be wrong. CDR3 length: 18 residues. Germline CDR1 SGHRS, CDR2 YFSETQ. CDR3 sequence reads: CASSSSTSGGWSYNEQYF. The CDR3 nucleotides read TGCGCCAGCAGCTCCTCGACTAGCGGGGGGTGGTCCTACAATGAGCAGTACTTC.

The chain combines TRBV6-5 with TRBJ1-1; no firm D call. The CDR3 totals 14 residues. Germline CDR1 and CDR2: MNHEY and SVGAGI. Trimming removed 7 bases at V and 0 bases at J, with 12 bases between. CDR3 amino acids: CASIPLSMNTEAFF. Here the CDR3 DNA reads TGTGCCAGCATTCCCCTCTCCATGAACACTGAAGCTTTCTTT.

This chain uses TRBV2 with TRBJ2-2; tentative D call: TRBD1 (6 bases). This CDR3 has 15 residues. V was pared by 5 bases and J by 0 bases, with 10 bases between. CDR1 is SNHLY and CDR2 is FYNNEI in the germline V gene. The CDR3: CASSRTEPNTGELFF. CDR3 sequence (DNA): TGTGCCAGCAGTCGGACAGAGCCGAACACCGGGGAGCTGTTTTTT.